The following is a T cell receptor (beta chain) sequence with its context. The entry originates in a study of T-cell reconstitution after alpha-beta-depleted transplantation in children. The CDR3 contains 16 residues. V was shortened by 6 bases and J by 0 bases, with 14 bases between the two germline ends. This sample's TCRbeta library carried unique molecular identifier barcodes. Each CDR3 protein is one row after TCRdb ran MiXCR on the PCR reads. The sample has about 980,000 distinct CDR3 sequences, about 31% seen once. The rearrangement uses TRBV12-3 or TRBV12-4 and TRBJ1-4; no definite D call. The source material was PBMCs, mostly from graft donor cells, sampled 360 days after TCRalphabeta/CD19-depleted stem cell transplant. The receptor comes from a boy in the first two years of life who had a stem cell transplant for SCID, so the T cells may come from the graft donor. The CDR3: CASRDRTAATNEKLFF. CDR3 coding DNA: TGTGCCAGCAGGGACCGGACTGCCGCAACTAATGAAAAACTGTTTTTT.